These T cell receptor beta chains were read from a single sample in a study of T-cell reconstitution after alpha-beta-depleted transplantation in children. Each CDR3 protein gets one entry after TCRdb re-called the PCR reads with MiXCR. The repertoire has fewer than 750,000 distinct CDR3 sequences, roughly 23% of them found once; the top ten carry less than 15%. Sequenced material: PBMCs, mostly from graft donor cells, taken 360 days after TCRalphabeta/CD19-depleted stem cell transplant. The receptor source for this set is a boy under two years old who had a stem cell transplant for acute myeloid leukemia, so the T cells may come from the graft donor. Both conserved end residues are part of each CDR3. Each record gives: J gene, V gene, D gene, clone size, CDR3 protein, CDR3 DNA. D genes are given only for firm matches. The size field is filled for only some rows; it gives once, few, many or a size class.

TRBJ2-1 TRBV20-1 . . CSARGGSGSYNEQFF TGCAGTGCTAGGGGGGGCTCGGGTTCCTACAATGAGCAGTTCTTC
TRBJ2-5 TRBV5-1 . many CASSLQAEETQYF TGCGCCAGCAGCTTGCAGGCCGAGGAGACCCAGTACTTC
TRBJ2-3 TRBV20-1 TRBD2 once CSAGGLAGGPDTQYF TGCAGTGCGGGAGGACTAGCGGGGGGCCCAGATACGCAGTATTTT
TRBJ2-5 TRBV7-3 TRBD2 few CASSLYGLAVPETQYF TGTGCCAGCAGCTTGTATGGACTAGCCGTCCCTGAGACCCAGTACTTC
TRBJ2-1 TRBV28 . . CASSLGIFSYNEQFF TGTGCCAGCAGTTTAGGAATTTTCTCCTACAATGAGCAGTTCTTC
TRBJ1-5 TRBV20-1 . few CSARSQGYNQPQHF TGCAGTGCTAGATCACAGGGCTACAATCAGCCCCAGCATTTT
TRBJ2-3 TRBV5-1 . many CASSLGSQDRSTDTQYF TGCGCCAGCAGCTTGGGGTCCCAGGACCGAAGCACGGATACGCAGTATTTT
TRBJ2-5 TRBV10-3 . few CAISEPDSVETQYF TGTGCCATCAGTGAGCCGGATTCTGTAGAGACCCAGTACTTC
TRBJ1-1 TRBV6-1 . . CASTRHHEAFF TGTGCCAGCACCCGACACCATGAAGCTTTCTTT
TRBJ1-1 TRBV12-3/TRBV12-4 . many CASSLKFVTEAFF TGTGCCAGCAGTTTAAAGTTTGTCACTGAAGCTTTCTTT
TRBJ2-2 TRBV7-2 TRBD2 many CASSLALRLAGVELFF TGTGCCAGCAGCTTAGCCTTAAGACTAGCGGGGGTGGAGCTGTTTTTT
TRBJ2-1 TRBV6-5 . few CASSYSRSRAYNEQFF TGTGCCAGCAGTTACAGTAGGAGTCGGGCCTACAATGAGCAGTTCTTC
TRBJ2-1 TRBV3-1 TRBD1 many CASSRFRDRVGLSYNEQFF TGTGCCAGCAGCCGCTTCCGGGACAGGGTAGGCCTTTCCTACAATGAGCAGTTCTTC
TRBJ2-7 TRBV12-3/TRBV12-4 TRBD1 few CASSLWTGREQYF TGTGCCAGCAGTCTGTGGACAGGGAGGGAGCAGTACTTC
TRBJ1-1 TRBV20-1 . . CSALGPGTEAFF TGCAGTGCTCTAGGGCCGGGCACTGAAGCTTTCTTT
TRBJ1-1 TRBV13 . . CASSFKLNTEAFF TGTGCCAGCAGCTTCAAGCTGAACACTGAAGCTTTCTTT
TRBJ2-2 TRBV3-1 . . CASSPIVGPGELFF TGTGCCAGCAGCCCGATCGTCGGGCCCGGGGAGCTGTTTTTT
TRBJ2-3 TRBV7-2 TRBD2 few CASSAYSGGVVPDTQYF TGTGCCAGCAGCGCGTATAGCGGGGGGGTTGTGCCAGATACGCAGTATTTT
TRBJ2-1 TRBV12-3/TRBV12-4 TRBD1 . CASSLMGQGHNEQFF TGTGCCAGCAGTTTAATGGGACAGGGACACAATGAGCAGTTCTTC
TRBJ2-5 TRBV20-1 TRBD1 many CSARTGSGTGGRETQYF TGCAGTGCTAGAACCGGCTCCGGGACAGGGGGCAGAGAGACCCAGTACTTC
TRBJ2-3 TRBV6-4 . many CASSRLGGLTDTQYF TGTGCCAGCAGTAGACTAGGGGGACTAACAGATACGCAGTATTTT
TRBJ1-1 TRBV7-2 . many CASSLGGRNTEAFF TGTGCCAGCAGTTTGGGGGGGAGGAACACTGAAGCTTTCTTT
TRBJ1-5 TRBV7-9 TRBD1 . CASSLAGGHNQPQHF TGTGCCAGCAGCTTAGCAGGGGGCCACAATCAGCCCCAGCATTTT
TRBJ1-5 TRBV5-1 TRBD1 . CASSWGQNNQPQHF TGCGCCAGCAGCTGGGGACAGAACAATCAGCCCCAGCATTTT
TRBJ2-5 TRBV12-3/TRBV12-4 . few CASLTTGEGETQYF TGTGCCAGCCTCACGACAGGGGAGGGGGAGACCCAGTACTTC
TRBJ2-7 TRBV20-1 TRBD2 many CSAKAGRLSYEQYF TGCAGTGCTAAAGCGGGACGGCTATCCTACGAGCAGTACTTC
TRBJ2-7 TRBV5-4 TRBD1 . CASSKQGDGSYEQYF TGTGCCAGCAGTAAACAGGGGGATGGATCCTACGAGCAGTACTTC
TRBJ2-3 TRBV12-3/TRBV12-4 . . CASRLGQETDTQYF TGTGCCAGCAGACTCGGCCAGGAGACAGATACGCAGTATTTT
TRBJ1-2 TRBV30 . . CAWSVSSYGYTF TGTGCCTGGAGTGTCTCGAGCTATGGCTACACCTTC
TRBJ1-5 TRBV20-1 . . CSARDLWADQPQHF TGCAGTGCTAGAGATTTGTGGGCCGATCAGCCCCAGCATTTT
TRBJ2-7 TRBV12-3/TRBV12-4 . many CASSLRRYEQYF TGTGCCAGCAGTTTACGTCGCTACGAGCAGTACTTC
TRBJ2-1 TRBV12-3/TRBV12-4 TRBD2 . CAIGAGGYYEQFF TGTGCCATAGGAGCGGGGGGGTACTATGAGCAGTTCTTC
TRBJ2-5 TRBV24-1 . few CATSESRAVETQYF TGTGCCACCAGTGAATCCCGTGCAGTGGAGACCCAGTACTTC
TRBJ2-4 TRBV7-8 . few CASSPSTGFKNIQYF TGTGCCAGCAGTCCATCCACAGGGTTCAAAAACATTCAGTACTTC
TRBJ2-1 TRBV20-1 TRBD2 . CSAPGLAGGHEFF TGCAGTGCCCCCGGACTAGCGGGGGGGCATGAGTTCTTC
TRBJ1-3 TRBV18 . . CASSKEGGIGNTIYF TGTGCCAGCTCCAAAGAAGGGGGAATTGGAAACACCATATATTTT
TRBJ2-3 TRBV27 . many CASSLSSPDTQYF TGTGCCAGCAGTTTATCGTCACCAGATACGCAGTATTTT
TRBJ1-2 TRBV12-3/TRBV12-4 TRBD1 . CASSLIGTGGYGYTF TGTGCCAGCAGTTTAATTGGGACAGGGGGCTATGGCTACACCTTC
TRBJ2-7 TRBV19 TRBD2 many CASSRGLAGVYEQYF TGTGCCAGTAGTCGGGGACTAGCGGGAGTCTACGAGCAGTACTTC
TRBJ2-5 TRBV7-2 TRBD1 . CASAGDRVVGETQYF TGTGCCAGCGCCGGGGACAGGGTCGTTGGGGAGACCCAGTACTTC
TRBJ2-7 TRBV4-3 TRBD1 . CASSQDRGWARQGVYEQYF TGCGCCAGCAGCCAAGATAGGGGGTGGGCCCGACAGGGAGTGTACGAGCAGTACTTC
TRBJ2-2 TRBV28 . . CASRKGEANTGELFF TGTGCCAGCAGGAAAGGGGAGGCGAACACCGGGGAGCTGTTTTTT
TRBJ2-3 TRBV12-3/TRBV12-4 TRBD1 many CASSFHRGPTSDTQYF TGTGCCAGCAGTTTCCACAGGGGGCCCACCTCGGATACGCAGTATTTT
TRBJ2-1 TRBV29-1 . many CSVERDVKNEQFF TGCAGCGTTGAAAGGGACGTCAAGAATGAGCAGTTCTTC
TRBJ1-1 TRBV6-5 . . CASRHLQGRGDTEAFF TGTGCCAGCAGACACTTACAGGGAAGGGGAGACACTGAAGCTTTCTTT
TRBJ2-7 TRBV20-1 . many CSARGGPYEQYF TGCAGTGCTAGAGGGGGCCCCTACGAGCAGTACTTC
TRBJ1-5 TRBV6-5 . few CASSYANGGSNQPQHF TGTGCCAGCAGTTACGCGAACGGGGGAAGCAATCAGCCCCAGCATTTT
TRBJ1-3 TRBV6-5 . many CASSYSDTGNTIYF TGTGCCAGCAGTTACTCGGACACTGGAAACACCATATATTTT
TRBJ2-7 TRBV7-2 . . CASSFPGAYEQYF TGTGCCAGCAGCTTCCCAGGGGCCTACGAGCAGTACTTC
TRBJ2-1 TRBV12-3/TRBV12-4 TRBD2 many CASSLGLAGINEQFF TGTGCCAGCAGTTTAGGGCTAGCGGGGATCAATGAGCAGTTCTTC
TRBJ2-1 TRBV4-3 TRBD2 few CASSQDGGGYNEQFF TGCGCCAGCAGCCAAGATGGCGGGGGCTACAATGAGCAGTTCTTC
TRBJ2-5 TRBV25-1 . . CASSDSGRLQETQYF TGTGCCAGCAGTGATTCCGGCAGACTCCAAGAGACCCAGTACTTC
TRBJ1-2 TRBV12-3/TRBV12-4 TRBD1 . CASSSWTGDGYTF TGTGCCAGCAGTTCCTGGACAGGGGATGGCTACACCTTC
TRBJ2-1 TRBV12-5 . few CASGLGRLSYNEQFF TGTGCTAGTGGTTTGGGACGACTCTCCTACAATGAGCAGTTCTTC
TRBJ2-5 TRBV29-1 TRBD2 many CSVETGLVGQETQYF TGCAGCGTTGAGACGGGACTAGTGGGGCAAGAGACCCAGTACTTC
TRBJ1-2 TRBV28 . . CASSSGQIYGYTF TGTGCCAGCAGCTCAGGACAGATCTATGGCTACACCTTC
TRBJ2-1 TRBV20-1 TRBD1 many CSAFIQGAGEQFF TGCAGTGCTTTCATACAGGGGGCTGGGGAGCAGTTCTTC